The next 27 T cell receptor beta chains were all read from a single sample in a study of blood T cell repertoires in COVID-19. Measured with immunoSEQ multiplex PCR; TCRdb has only the in-frame clones, and not every one. The data show 150,000 to 200,000 clones, around 80% seen once. Sequenced material: PBMCs or T cells enriched from blood (not recorded which). Every receptor here comes from a man between 50 and 59 years old who had recovered from COVID-19.

The V gene is TRBV5-5, the J gene TRBJ2-7; perhaps TRBD1 as D (5 bases). V was trimmed by 4 bases and J by 3 bases, leaving 14 bases between them. The CDR3 runs 14 residues. Germline V CDR1 and CDR2: SGHKS, YYEKEE (reference sequence). CDR3 in DNA: TGTGCCAGCAGCCCCCAGGGTTCGTTCTACGAGCAGTACTTC. Its protein is CASSPQGSFYEQYF. Variable domain in full (rest from reference TRBV5-5 and TRBJ2-7): DAGVTQSPTHLIKTRGQQVTLRCSPISGHKSVSWYQQVLGQGPQFIFQYYEKEERGRGNFPDRFSARQFPNYSSELNVNALLLGDSALYLCASSPQGSFYEQYFGPGTRLTVT.

The chain couples TRBV5-1 to TRBJ2-1; possible D gene TRBD1, 6 bases. V shed 3 bases and J shed 8 bases, with 9 bases lying between them. The length of the CDR3 is 12 residues. Germline-derived CDR1 and CDR2 are SGHRS and YFSETQ. CDR3 nucleotides: TGCGCCAGCAGCTCACAGGGTCATGAGCAGTTCTTC. Its translation: CASSSQGHEQFF.

The chain recombines TRBV18 with TRBJ1-3; D may be TRBD1 (6 bases). Trimming stripped 3 bases from V and 2 bases from J, with 17 bases between. CDR1 and CDR2 from the germline V gene are KGHSH and LQKENI. The CDR3 runs 17 residues. The CDR3 DNA sequence: TGTGCCAGCTCACCTCCCGGACAGCTTATTGCTGGAAACACCATATATTTT. Its translation: CASSPPGQLIAGNTIYF.

The chain links TRBV9 to TRBJ2-5; 10 bases are a match to TRBD2. Germline values: CDR1 SGDLS, CDR2 YYNGEE. V shed 0 bases and J 1 base; nucleotides not matched to a gene: 6. The CDR3 has 17 amino acids. The CDR3 protein is CASSVDVAGGLQETQYF. In nucleotides, the CDR3 is TGTGCCAGCAGCGTAGATGTAGCGGGGGGACTCCAAGAGACCCAGTACTTC.

The chain has TRBV5-4 and TRBJ2-3; 8 bases agree with TRBD2. Germline CDR1 and CDR2: SGHNT and YYREEE (reference sequence). This CDR3 has 14 amino acids. V lost 2 bases to trimming and J lost 3 bases; unmatched junction nucleotides: 2. In DNA form, the CDR3 reads TGTGCCAGCAGCTTAGGCGGGAGGACAGATACGCAGTATTTT. Amino acid sequence: CASSLGGRTDTQYF.

CDR3 nucleotides: TGTGCCAGCAATCCAGGGGGCGCCGGCAATGAGCAGTTCTTC. Its protein is CASNPGGAGNEQFF. The genes are TRBV19 and TRBJ2-1, with 8 bases aligning to TRBD1. J gave up 6 bases and V 9 bases, and 10 bases lay outside the gene matches. The CDR3 is 14 amino acids. Germline CDR1 reads LNHDA; CDR2 reads SQIVND (reference sequence).

This clone was found once. The chain recombines TRBV5-1 with TRBJ1-3; tentative D call: TRBD1 (6 bases). CDR1 is SGHRS, CDR2 YFSETQ, per germline. Between the trimmed V and J ends, which lost 4 bases and 3 bases, there was a span of 20 bases. CDR3 length: 17 residues. Here the CDR3 reads CASSLGRGTHFGNTIYF. In nucleotides, the CDR3 is TGCGCCAGCAGCCTCGGAAGGGGGACCCATTTTGGAAACACCATATATTTT.

The rearrangement joins TRBV19 to TRBJ1-5; perhaps TRBD1 as D (5 bases). Trimming took off 6 bases at V and 1 base at J, with 10 bases between the two ends. The length of the CDR3 is 14 residues. Germline values: CDR1 LNHDA, CDR2 SQIVND (reference sequence). This CDR3 is CASRIRVSNQPQHF. CDR3 nucleotide sequence: TGTGCCAGTAGGATCAGGGTGAGCAATCAGCCCCAGCATTTT.

The chain employs TRBV15 and TRBJ2-2; D is possibly TRBD1 (5 bases). Trimming shortened V by 5 bases and J by 1 base, and 8 bases separated the two germline ends. Per the germline V gene, CDR1 is LNHNV and CDR2 is YYDKDF (reference sequence). This CDR3 has 14 residues. This CDR3 reads CATSRGQNTGELFF. The DNA of the CDR3 is TGTGCCACCAGCCGTGGACAGAACACCGGGGAGCTGTTTTTT.

V and J are TRBV7-3 and TRBJ2-2, with D unclear. The CDR3 sequence is 15 residues long. Trimming removed 5 bases from V and 2 bases from J, with 12 bases in between. Per germline, CDR1 SGHTA and CDR2 FQGTGA. CDR3 region: CASSPLRQNTGELFF. In nucleotides, the CDR3 is TGTGCCAGCAGCCCCCTGCGCCAAAACACCGGGGAGCTGTTTTTT.

The rearrangement joins TRBV14 to TRBJ2-1, with 16 nucleotides matching TRBD2. The CDR3 spans 19 residues. Germline loops: CDR1 SGHDN, CDR2 FVKESK. Trimming took 1 base from V and 2 from J; bases not matched to a gene: 5. In nucleotides, the CDR3 is TGTGCCAGCAGCCAAGTATCGGGACTAGCGGGAGGGGCCTACAATGAGCAGTTCTTC. It specifies CASSQVSGLAGGAYNEQFF.

CDR3 coding DNA: TGTGCCAGCAGACCAGGGGGGACTAGCGGGAGTGAGCAGTACTTC. Its protein is CASRPGGTSGSEQYF. The chain joins TRBV7-8 to TRBJ2-7; 14 nucleotides align to TRBD2. Germline CDR1 and CDR2: SGHVS and FQNEAQ. Trimming at V came to 6 bases and at J to 7 bases, leaving 8 bases not matched to a gene. The CDR3 spans 15 residues. The full variable domain, with the rest looked up from reference TRBV7-8 and TRBJ2-7, is GAGVSQSPRYKVAKRGQDVALRCDPISGHVSLFWYQQALGQGPEFLTYFQNEAQLDKSGLPSDRFFAERPEGSVSTLKIQRTQQEDSAVYLCASRPGGTSGSEQYFGPGTRLTVT.

The chain is built from TRBV3-1 (or the pseudogene TRBV3-2) and TRBJ1-3, with D uncertain. The CDR3 runs to 12 residues. Trimming pared 0 bases from V and 8 bases from J, leaving 5 bases between. Germline V gene lookup returns CDR1 LGHDT and CDR2 YNNKEL (reference sequence). The CDR3 DNA sequence: TGTGCCAGCAGCCAAGAAACACACACCATATATTTT. It codes for CASSQETHTIYF.

The genes are TRBV6-5 and TRBJ2-7; 9 nucleotides agree with TRBD1. CDR3 length equals 15 residues. With V trimmed by 0 bases and J by 7 bases, 7 bases remained unmatched. The germline V gene has CDR1 MNHEY and CDR2 SVGAGI. CDR3 protein: CASSYSNRGQGEQYF. The DNA for the CDR3 is TGTGCCAGCAGTTACTCGAATAGGGGACAGGGAGAGCAGTACTTC.

The chain joins TRBV28 to TRBJ2-3; D uncertain. V was shortened by 5 bases and J by 2 bases, with 2 bases between the two germline ends. This CDR3 has 11 amino acids. The germline V gene encodes CDR1 MDHEN and CDR2 SYDVKM. The CDR3 sequence: CASSLTDTQYF. CDR3 DNA sequence: TGTGCCAGCAGTCTCACAGATACGCAGTATTTT.

This sequence joins TRBV7-9 and TRBJ2-7; 7 bases fit TRBD2. V was clipped by 1 base and J by 5 bases; unmatched bases: 5. Germline CDR1 SEHNR, CDR2 FQNEAQ (reference sequence). This CDR3 region has 14 residues. The CDR3 sequence: CASSLERGRDEQYF. CDR3 in DNA: TGTGCCAGCAGCTTAGAACGTGGGAGGGACGAGCAGTACTTC.

The chain links TRBV6-2 or TRBV6-3 to TRBJ1-3; TRBD1 is a possible D gene (6 bases). CDR3 length: 16 residues. The germline V gene has CDR1 MNHEY and CDR2 SVGEGT. The V end lost 1 base, the J end lost 0 bases, and 10 bases lay between the germline ends. CDR3 in DNA: TGTGCCAGCAGTTACTTGGACAGTACCTCTGGAAACACCATATATTTT. Encoded protein: CASSYLDSTSGNTIYF.

Here the CDR3 DNA reads TGTGCCAGTAGTGCTCGGGACAGGGGAGGCGATGAGCAGTTCTTC. Translating gives CASSARDRGGDEQFF. This chain links TRBV19 with TRBJ2-1; 10 nucleotides match TRBD1. The CDR3 has 15 residues. V lost 5 bases to trimming and J lost 8 bases; unmatched junction nucleotides: 9. The germline V gene encodes CDR1 LNHDA and CDR2 SQIVND (reference sequence).

The chain carries TRBV7-2 and TRBJ2-2; D may be TRBD2 (7 bases). With 8 bases removed from V and 5 bases from J, the gap between germline ends came to 21 bases. The germline V gene encodes CDR1 SGHTA and CDR2 FQGNSA. The CDR3 consists of 16 residues. CDR3 in amino acids: CASPPEGGRGTGELFF. In DNA, the CDR3 is TGTGCCAGCCCTCCCGAGGGGGGGCGGGGAACCGGGGAGCTGTTTTTT.

This rearrangement joins TRBV24-1 to TRBJ2-2; tentatively, D is TRBD1 (5 bases). V was clipped by 4 bases and J by 0 bases, with 8 bases between them. The CDR3 covers 15 residues. Germline CDR1 and CDR2: KGHDR and SFDVKD. The chain's CDR3 is CATSDPTANTGELFF. The CDR3 region has the DNA TGTGCCACCAGTGACCCGACAGCGAACACCGGGGAGCTGTTTTTT.

The V call is TRBV10-3, the J call TRBJ1-1, with TRBD1 matching over 9 bases. Germline assignment: CDR1 ENHRY and CDR2 SYGVKD. The CDR3 consists of 13 residues. Losses at the gene ends were 3 bases for V and 11 bases for J; bases not matched to a gene: 7. CDR3 nucleotides: TGTGCCATCAGTGACCCGGGACAGGGTAACGCTTTCTTT. Protein: CAISDPGQGNAFF.

This clone was observed a few times. The gene calls are TRBV5-1 and TRBJ2-1, with 9 nucleotides matching TRBD2. Germline assignment: CDR1 SGHRS and CDR2 YFSETQ. The J segment lost 9 bases and the V segment lost 0 bases, leaving 10 bases of the junction unmatched. The CDR3 contains 16 residues. This CDR3 is CASSLAPSGDILEQFF. DNA of the CDR3: TGCGCCAGCAGCTTGGCTCCTAGCGGGGACATTCTTGAGCAGTTCTTC.

V and J are TRBV30 and TRBJ1-2; perhaps TRBD1 as D (6 bases). V gave up 6 bases and J gave up 3 bases, with 14 bases separating them. This CDR3 has 13 amino acids. Germline loops: CDR1 GTSNPN, CDR2 SVGIG (reference sequence). The CDR3 region is CACVTGRYYGYTF. The CDR3 DNA is TGTGCCTGTGTAACAGGGAGATACTATGGCTACACCTTC.

This clone was seen only a few times. The chain recombines TRBV7-3 with TRBJ1-1, with unresolved D. CDR1 is SGHTA and CDR2 is FQGTGA in the germline V gene. V lost 3 bases and J 4 bases, leaving 15 bases between the germline ends. This CDR3 contains 15 residues. The DNA for the CDR3 is TGTGCCAGCAGCTTGTTAAGGAGGGATCGCACTGAAGCTTTCTTT. Its protein is CASSLLRRDRTEAFF.

In its sample, this clone was seen once. V and J are TRBV13 and TRBJ1-6; 9 bases line up with TRBD1. Germline CDR1 reads PRHDT; CDR2 reads FYEKMQ (reference sequence). The length of the CDR3 is 16 residues. With V trimmed by 0 bases and J by 6 bases, 3 bases remained unmatched. CDR3 nucleotide sequence: TGTGCCAGCAGCTTAGGGGGACAGGGTGGTAATTCACCCCTCCACTTT. Translated, it gives CASSLGGQGGNSPLHF.

The chain joins TRBV5-4 to TRBJ2-3; D might be TRBD1 (5 bases). Trimming removed 4 bases at V and 1 base at J, with 16 bases between. This CDR3 has 16 residues. The V gene's germline CDR1 is SGHNT and CDR2 YYREEE (reference sequence). The CDR3 nucleotides read TGTGCCAGCAGCAGAGACAGTCTTGGGGGCACAGATACGCAGTATTTT. Its translation is CASSRDSLGGTDTQYF.

The chain uses TRBV3-1 (or the pseudogene TRBV3-2) and TRBJ2-7; TRBD2 matches at 9 bases. Losses at the gene ends were 0 bases for V and 6 bases for J; bases not matched to a gene: 6. Germline CDR1 is LGHDT and CDR2 is YNNKEL (reference sequence). The CDR3 is 15 residues long. CDR3 in amino acids: CASSQDGGRVREQYF. The CDR3 DNA reads as TGTGCCAGCAGCCAAGACGGCGGGAGGGTCCGCGAGCAGTACTTC.